Listed below are T cell receptor beta chains from one sample, sequenced in a study of blood T cell repertoires in COVID-19. Assay used: immunoSEQ multiplex PCR; TCRdb lists only in-frame clones, some missing. The table includes approximately 270,000 clones, 80% to 85% detected once. Sequenced input: peripheral blood. The receptors were sampled from a person aged 65 to 85 with COVID-19, enrolled during active disease. CDR3s include the opening cysteine and the closing phenylalanine or tryptophan. A D gene is named only where the DNA matches it firmly. Only part of the rows carry a size: once, few, many, or a class if the clone is expanded.

>TRBJ2-2|.|TRBV6-5|TRBD1
CASSRGQGFSGELFF
TGTGCCAGCAGCCGGGGACAGGGGTTCTCCGGGGAGCTGTTTTTT
>TRBJ2-1|.|TRBV6-2/TRBV6-3|.
CASSHDTPDEQFF
TGTGCCAGCAGTCACGACACCCCGGATGAGCAGTTCTTC
>TRBJ1-5|few|TRBV3-1/TRBV3-2|.
CASSQDINQPQHF
TGTGCCAGCAGCCAAGATATCAATCAGCCCCAGCATTTT
>TRBJ2-7|once|TRBV5-1|TRBD1
CASSIPTGSDEQYF
TGCGCCAGCAGCATTCCGACAGGGTCAGACGAGCAGTACTTC
>TRBJ2-1|.|TRBV7-9|TRBD2
CASSHRTSGGDNEQFF
TGTGCCAGCAGCCACCGGACTAGCGGGGGAGACAATGAGCAGTTCTTC
>TRBJ1-4|.|TRBV19|.
CASSIGTRREKLFF
TGTGCCAGTAGTATAGGGACTAGGCGAGAAAAACTGTTTTTT
>TRBJ1-3|.|TRBV7-2|.
CASRTGFQGNTIYF
TGTGCCAGCAGAACAGGGTTTCAGGGAAACACCATATATTTT
>TRBJ2-5|.|TRBV4-3|.
CASSQDGRGETQYF
TGCGCCAGCAGCCAAGATGGGCGGGGAGAGACCCAGTACTTC
>TRBJ2-2|.|TRBV5-1|.
CASSSSVGGELFF
TGCGCCAGCAGCTCGAGCGTGGGCGGGGAGCTGTTTTTT
>TRBJ2-7|.|TRBV7-8|TRBD2
CAIPAGGRPQGQYF
TGTGCCATCCCTGCCGGCGGGAGGCCCCAGGGGCAGTACTTC
>TRBJ2-5|.|TRBV28|TRBD1
CASRDSLVETQYF
TGTGCCAGCCGGGACAGCTTAGTGGAGACCCAGTACTTC
>TRBJ1-4|.|TRBV5-1|TRBD1
CASSLEGTGVWEKLFF
TGCGCCAGCAGCCTAGAAGGGACAGGGGTTTGGGAAAAACTGTTTTTT
>TRBJ1-3|.|TRBV6-5|.
CASSLGSSGNTIYF
TGTGCCAGCAGTTTGGGGAGCTCTGGAAACACCATATATTTT
>TRBJ2-5|.|TRBV12-3/TRBV12-4|.
CASRRRGETQYF
TGTGCCAGCCGAAGGAGGGGTGAGACCCAGTACTTC